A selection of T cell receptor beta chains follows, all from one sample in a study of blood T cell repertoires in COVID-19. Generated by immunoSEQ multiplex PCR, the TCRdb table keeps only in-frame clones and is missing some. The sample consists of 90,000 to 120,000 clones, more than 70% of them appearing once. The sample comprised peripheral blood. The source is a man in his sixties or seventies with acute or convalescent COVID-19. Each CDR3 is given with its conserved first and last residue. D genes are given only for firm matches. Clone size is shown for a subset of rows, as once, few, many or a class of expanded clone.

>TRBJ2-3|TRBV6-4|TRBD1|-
CASSQGQGETDTQYF
TGTGCCAGCAGCCAAGGACAGGGGGAAACAGATACGCAGTATTTT
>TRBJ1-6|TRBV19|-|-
CASSEGRSYNSPLHF
TGTGCCAGTAGTGAGGGAAGGTCCTATAATTCACCCCTCCACTTT
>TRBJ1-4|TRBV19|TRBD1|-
CASSDRGGVEKLFF
TGTGCCAGTTCCGACAGGGGAGGAGTCGAAAAACTGTTTTTT
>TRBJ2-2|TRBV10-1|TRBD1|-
CASSGGDRGQTGELFF
TGCGCCAGCAGTGGAGGGGACAGGGGGCAGACCGGGGAGCTGTTTTTT
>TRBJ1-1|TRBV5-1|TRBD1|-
CASSTNRGGTEAFF
TGCGCCAGCAGCACAAACAGGGGTGGGACTGAAGCTTTCTTT
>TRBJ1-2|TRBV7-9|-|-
CASSHTPNGYTF
TGTGCCAGCAGTCACACCCCAAATGGCTACACCTTC
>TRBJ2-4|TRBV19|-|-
CASSSIYQGGKNIQYF
TGTGCCAGTAGTAGCATTTACCAGGGGGGCAAAAACATTCAGTACTTC
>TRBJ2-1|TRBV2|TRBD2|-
CASNDLAGGDNEQFF
TGTGCCAGCAATGACCTAGCGGGGGGGGACAATGAGCAGTTCTTC
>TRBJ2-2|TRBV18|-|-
CASSAGNTGELFF
TGTGCCAGCTCAGCAGGGAACACCGGGGAGCTGTTTTTT
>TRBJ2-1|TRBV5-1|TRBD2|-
CASSLGLAGGFSSYNEQFF
TGCGCCAGCAGCTTGGGACTAGCGGGGGGATTTTCCTCCTACAATGAGCAGTTCTTC
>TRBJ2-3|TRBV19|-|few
CASRTGYTDTQYF
TGTGCCAGTAGGACCGGGTACACAGATACGCAGTATTTT
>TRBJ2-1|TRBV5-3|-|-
CARSQGYPWNEQFF
TGTGCCAGAAGCCAGGGGTACCCATGGAATGAGCAGTTCTTC
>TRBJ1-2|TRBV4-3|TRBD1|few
CASSQDRGANYGYTF
TGCGCCAGCAGCCAAGACAGGGGGGCTAACTATGGCTACACCTTC
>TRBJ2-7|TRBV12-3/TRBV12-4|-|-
CASSLIGGEQYF
TGTGCCAGCAGTTTAATAGGGGGCGAGCAGTACTTC
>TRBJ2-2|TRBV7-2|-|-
CASSLKTGGAGELFF
TGTGCCAGCAGCTTAAAAACAGGGGGGGCCGGGGAGCTGTTTTTT
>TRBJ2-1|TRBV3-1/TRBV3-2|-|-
CASSQRGVEEQFF
TGTGCCAGCAGCCAACGCGGGGTTGAAGAGCAGTTCTTC
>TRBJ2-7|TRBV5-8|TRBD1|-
CASDWDRGLNEQYF
TGTGCCAGCGACTGGGACAGGGGGCTGAACGAGCAGTACTTC
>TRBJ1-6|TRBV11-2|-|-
CASSRSISSYNSPLHF
TGTGCCAGCAGCCGTAGTATAAGCTCCTATAATTCACCCCTCCACTTT
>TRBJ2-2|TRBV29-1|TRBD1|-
CSVQLTGAGELFF
TGCAGCGTCCAACTGACAGGGGCCGGGGAGCTGTTTTTT
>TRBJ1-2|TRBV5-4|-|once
CASSLDGAGYTF
TGTGCCAGCAGCTTGGATGGGGCTGGCTACACCTTC
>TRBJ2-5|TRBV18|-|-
CASSPNPGQETQYF
TGTGCCAGCTCACCAAACCCCGGCCAAGAGACCCAGTACTTC
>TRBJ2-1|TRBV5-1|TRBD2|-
CASSLGLADEQFF
TGCGCCAGCAGCTTGGGGCTAGCGGATGAGCAGTTCTTC